Presented here are 25 T cell receptor beta chains from one specimen sequenced in a study of T cell repertoires in cytomegalovirus infection. TCRdb re-derived calls from the reads in MiXCR, one entry per CDR3 protein. The sample comprises hundreds of thousands of distinct CDR3 sequences, 31% of which are singletons, and around 15% rests with the top ten. These receptors' targets are unknown. The starting material was cultured CD8+ T cells from PBMCs, obtained from culture after CMV antigen stimulation. These receptors were collected from a human donor in good health (CMV status not recorded). Some clones in this sample may be carry-over from other donors' samples.

In this sample, this clonotype turned up many times. The chain has TRBV7-2 and TRBJ2-2; TRBD2 matches at 12 bases. Germline lookup yields CDR1 SGHTA and CDR2 FQGNSA. CDR3 size: 18 residues. Trimming cost V 1 base and J 4 bases; bases outside gene matches: 7. CDR3 amino acids: CASSLERLAGGPTGELFF. CDR3 in DNA: TGTGCCAGCAGCTTAGAAAGGCTAGCGGGGGGGCCCACCGGGGAGCTGTTTTTT.

This clonotype showed up just a few times. The genes are TRBV5-8 and TRBJ1-1; D not certain. Germline CDR1 is SGHTS and CDR2 is YDEGEE. The CDR3 consists of 15 residues. The V end was cut by 2 bases, the J end by 2 bases, with 13 bases between. CDR3 sequence: CASSLIKGLNTEAFF. Here the CDR3 DNA reads TGTGCCAGCAGCTTAATAAAGGGCCTAAACACTGAAGCTTTCTTT.

The chain couples TRBV12-3 or TRBV12-4 to TRBJ2-5; maybe TRBD2 (6 bases). Deletions cut 6 bases from V and 5 bases from J, with 16 bases between. This CDR3 is built from 14 residues. The CDR3 protein is CASSPLPGVETQYF. The CDR3, as DNA: TGTGCCAGCAGCCCTCTACCGGGGGTGGAGACCCAGTACTTC.

CDR3 amino acids: CASSLFWGGEDTGELFF. In DNA form, the CDR3 reads TGTGCCAGCAGCCTTTTCTGGGGGGGAGAGGACACCGGGGAGCTGTTTTTT. The chain combines TRBV4-2 with TRBJ2-2; 7 bases agree with TRBD2. The CDR3 runs to 17 residues. Trimming cost V 4 bases and J 3 bases; bases outside gene matches: 11. Germline CDR1 is LGHNA and CDR2 is YNFKEQ.

The rearrangement uses TRBV11-2 and TRBJ2-1; D remains ambiguous. The ends were cut back, 5 bases at V and 8 bases at J, with 13 bases in the middle. There are 13 residues in the CDR3. Germline V gives CDR1 SGHAT, CDR2 FQNNGV. The CDR3 DNA reads TGTGCCAGCAGCCCCTGGAAAAGCGATGAGCAGTTCTTC. It specifies CASSPWKSDEQFF.

V is TRBV5-6 and J is TRBJ2-1; 9 nucleotides line up with TRBD1. V gave up 2 bases and J gave up 5 bases; unmatched junction bases: 8. The CDR3 has 16 amino acids. Per the germline V gene, CDR1 is SGHDT and CDR2 is YYEEEE. CDR3 in DNA: TGTGCCAGCAGCTTACAAGGACAGGGGATGAACAATGAGCAGTTCTTC. Translated: CASSLQGQGMNNEQFF.

With regard to this clonotype: It may be a read error: a sequence one base away is much more abundant. The rearrangement links TRBV12-3 or TRBV12-4 to TRBJ2-3; TRBD2 agrees at 12 bases. V shed 7 bases, J shed 1 base, and the junction held 6 bases outside the gene matches. The CDR3 is 16 amino acids. The CDR3 sequence is CASTPRTSGGTDTQYF. CDR3 nucleotide sequence: TGTGCCAGCACCCCCCGGACTAGCGGGGGCACAGATACGCAGTATTTT.

Only a few counts were recorded for this clonotype. J is TRBJ2-3 and V is TRBV27; the D is unclear. Germline V lookup: CDR1 MNHEY, CDR2 SMNVEV (reference sequence). The CDR3 sequence is 14 residues long. V was shortened by 3 bases and J by 3 bases, with 10 bases between the two germline ends. The CDR3 reads CASSFILRTDTQYF. CDR3 DNA: TGTGCCAGCAGTTTTATCCTAAGGACAGATACGCAGTATTTT.

This clonotype was recorded many times. The chain uses TRBV11-2 and TRBJ2-3; a possible D gene is TRBD1 (6 bases). Trimming cost V 1 base and J 0 bases, with 23 bases left between them. This CDR3 is 20 amino acids long. CDR1 is SGHAT and CDR2 is FQNNGV in the germline V gene. The CDR3 spells CASSLVTRISGDLSTDTQYF. The CDR3 coding sequence is TGTGCCAGCAGCTTAGTCACCCGTATCTCAGGGGATTTGAGCACAGATACGCAGTATTTT.

This clonotype was observed a handful of times. This rearrangement joins TRBV6-5 to TRBJ2-7, with TRBD2 matching 8 bases. The CDR3 loop spans 13 amino acids. Germline values: CDR1 MNHEY, CDR2 SVGAGI. V was clipped by 8 bases and J by 3 bases; unmatched bases: 6. The CDR3, as DNA: TGTGCCAGCGGACGCGGGGGGTTCTACGAGCAGTACTTC. Amino acids: CASGRGGFYEQYF.

The V gene is TRBV12-3 or TRBV12-4, the J gene TRBJ1-3, with 7 bases fitting TRBD1. CDR3 length equals 13 residues. V was pared by 6 bases and J by 1 base, with 0 bases of the junction left unmatched. CDR3 sequence: CASRTGSGNTIYF. The CDR3 DNA sequence: TGTGCCAGCAGGACAGGGTCTGGAAACACCATATATTTT.

This clonotype was detected only once. The gene calls are TRBV20-1 and TRBJ2-1; TRBD2 matches 9 bases. This CDR3 has 14 residues. Germline V lookup: CDR1 DFQATT, CDR2 SNEGSKA (reference sequence). The trim removed 5 bases at V and 2 bases at J, leaving 4 bases unmatched. The CDR3 DNA reads as TGCAGTGCTCCTAGCGGGGATGCCTACAATGAGCAGTTCTTC. This gives the protein CSAPSGDAYNEQFF.

The chain combines TRBV7-9 with TRBJ1-5; TRBD1 might be the D (6 bases). Germline CDR1 is SEHNR and CDR2 is FQNEAQ (reference sequence). Trimming left V 3 bases short and J 3 bases short, with 9 bases between. The CDR3 has 14 residues. The CDR3: CASSFRGANQPQHF. CDR3 nucleotide sequence: TGTGCCAGCAGCTTTAGGGGGGCCAATCAGCCCCAGCATTTT.

There are a few counts of this clonotype. The chain uses TRBV7-6 and TRBJ2-7, with 7 bases that match TRBD2. This CDR3 comprises 15 residues. Looked up from germline, CDR1 is SGHVS and CDR2 is FNYEAQ. The V gene end was trimmed by 1 base and the J gene end by 4 bases; junction bases not matched to a gene: 7. The CDR3 nucleotides are TGTGCCAGCAGCTTAGAATCTAGCGGAAATTACGAGCAGTACGTC. This gives the protein CASSLESSGNYEQYV.

The chain joins TRBV4-2 to TRBJ2-3, with TRBD1 as a possible D gene (5 bases). There are 17 residues in the CDR3. Trimming took 1 base from V and 6 from J, leaving 20 bases between them. Germline V gives CDR1 LGHNA, CDR2 YNFKEQ. The CDR3 region is CASSQGGPQSPGDTQYF. The CDR3 nucleotides read TGTGCCAGCAGCCAAGGGGGCCCCCAATCCCCTGGCGATACGCAGTATTTT.

This clonotype has a handful of counts. Germline and junction disagree at one end, which may indicate a read error. The V call is TRBV27, the J call TRBJ1-6, with TRBD1 matching over 10 bases. This CDR3 is 15 amino acids long. Germline V CDR1 and CDR2: MNHEY, SMNVEV (reference sequence). As DNA, the CDR3 is TGTGCCAGCAGCTTATCCGGGACAGGGGTATCACCCCTCCACTTT. Translated, it gives CASSLSGTGVSPLHF.

This clonotype was recorded once. V and J are TRBV4-3 and TRBJ2-3, with 7 positions matching TRBD2. Germline CDR1 and CDR2: LGHNA and YSLEER. This CDR3 region has 17 residues. Trimming at V came to 0 bases and at J to 3 bases, leaving 9 bases not matched to a gene. This CDR3 is CASSQDWGEGSTDTQYF. For the CDR3, the DNA is TGCGCCAGCAGCCAAGATTGGGGGGAGGGGAGTACAGATACGCAGTATTTT.

At least ten counts were recorded for this clonotype. The chain carries TRBV7-6 and TRBJ2-7, with 9 positions matching TRBD1. The CDR3 runs 14 residues. CDR1 and CDR2 from the germline V gene are SGHVS and FNYEAQ. With 5 bases clipped from V and 2 bases from J, the junction kept 4 bases outside the gene matches. CDR3 region: CASSPGTGPYEQYF. DNA of the CDR3: TGTGCCAGCAGCCCCGGGACAGGGCCCTACGAGCAGTACTTC.

The CDR3 DNA reads as TGCGCCAGCAGCACTCCGGGGAGGGACTTTAACACTGAAGCTTTCTTT. The encoded protein is CASSTPGRDFNTEAFF. This chain links TRBV5-1 with TRBJ1-1; D is possibly TRBD1 (5 bases). CDR3 length: 16 amino acids. V lost 4 bases and J 2 bases, leaving 18 bases between the germline ends. CDR1 and CDR2 (germline): SGHRS, YFSETQ.

A few counts support this clonotype. The chain couples TRBV18 to TRBJ2-7; D ambiguous. V was cut by 0 bases and J by 2 bases, with 14 bases left in between. Germline assignment: CDR1 KGHSH and CDR2 LQKENI. There are 16 residues in the CDR3. Written as DNA, the CDR3 is TGTGCCAGCTCACCACCGACGGGCCTCTACGCCTACGAGCAGTACTTC. Translated: CASSPPTGLYAYEQYF.

Ten or more counts support this clonotype. The V call is TRBV7-9, the J call TRBJ1-2; no definite D call. Germline V CDR1 and CDR2: SEHNR, FQNEAQ (reference sequence). Trimming took 5 bases from V and 6 from J, leaving 13 bases between them. The CDR3 has 13 residues. The CDR3 DNA sequence: TGTGCCAGCAGCGCCCCTTCTCCCGATGGCTACACCTTC. Protein: CASSAPSPDGYTF.

This clonotype was detected a few times. The chain links TRBV28 to TRBJ2-7, with TRBD1 matching over 7 bases. This CDR3 has 13 residues. With 5 bases clipped from V and 5 bases from J, the junction kept 6 bases outside the gene matches. Germline values: CDR1 MDHEN, CDR2 SYDVKM. CDR3 sequence reads: CASSITGVHEQYF. CDR3 in DNA: TGTGCCAGCAGTATCACAGGGGTCCACGAGCAGTACTTC.

V is TRBV4-3 and J is TRBJ1-6, with D unclear. Trimming stripped 5 bases from V and 0 bases from J, with 17 bases between. The CDR3 is made up of 18 amino acids. Germline V gives CDR1 LGHNA, CDR2 YSLEER. The CDR3, as DNA: TGCGCCAGCAGCTGGTACCGGGTTGGATACTCCTATAATTCACCCCTCCACTTT. Its translation: CASSWYRVGYSYNSPLHF.

The chain employs TRBV25-1 and TRBJ1-5, with 11 bases fitting TRBD1. V was clipped by 2 bases and J by 4 bases; unmatched bases: 4. CDR3 length: 16 amino acids. From germline, CDR1 is MGHDK and CDR2 SYGVNS. DNA for the CDR3: TGTGCCAGCAGTGAAGCTGGACAGGGGGCTAATCAGCCCCAGCATTTT. Protein sequence: CASSEAGQGANQPQHF. The whole variable domain, filled in from reference TRBV25-1 and TRBJ1-5, reads EADIYQTPRYLVIGTGKKITLECSQTMGHDKMYWYQQDPGMELHLIHYSYGVNSTEKGDLSSESTVSRIRTEHFPLTLESARPSHTSQYLCASSEAGQGANQPQHFGDGTRLSIL.

This clonotype occurred a few times. The chain combines TRBV20-1 with TRBJ2-1; 11 bases map to TRBD2. This CDR3 contains 15 residues. With 2 bases clipped from V and 7 bases from J, the junction kept 7 bases outside the gene matches. CDR1 DFQATT and CDR2 SNEGSKA come from the germline V gene (reference sequence). CDR3 sequence: CSARRSGGVENEQFF. The CDR3 DNA reads TGCAGTGCTAGACGTAGCGGGGGGGTAGAAAATGAGCAGTTCTTC.